The text below deals with one TCR beta chain. Its specificity is not known. The germline CDR1 and CDR2 sequences are GTSNPN and SVGIG (reference sequence). This CDR3 has 16 amino acids. V gave up 4 bases and J gave up 5 bases; unmatched junction bases: 12. Stated time point: blood from clinic visit 5 months post-surgery; TSC patient then seizure free. At least one anti-epileptic drug was given before surgery. Only in-frame clones appear in the TCRdb table, and some are missing; sequencing was by immunoSEQ multiplex PCR. The data show 340,000 or so clones, with more than 85% seen just once and 4.5% to 7% held by the top ten. This entry comes from a study of brain T cells in children with intractable seizures. Findings of the study overall: Absence of clones before surgery may stem from lower sequencing depth.

The sequence came from a boy younger than two with tuberous sclerosis and intractable seizures. The sample consisted of peripheral blood, taken more than 4 months after surgery. The genes are TRBV30 and TRBJ2-1, with TRBD2 matching over 9 bases. The CDR3 region is CAWKKEASGMNNEQFF. In DNA form, the CDR3 reads TGTGCCTGGAAAAAAGAGGCTAGCGGGATGAACAATGAGCAGTTCTTC.